The rows below give T cell receptor beta chains drawn from one sample of a study of blood T cell repertoires in COVID-19. Using immunoSEQ multiplex PCR, the repertoire was profiled, and TCRdb retains in-frame clones only, with some absent. This sample has about 91,000 clones, with 88% found just once. Sequencing input: peripheral blood. The origin of the receptors is an older woman with acute or convalescent COVID-19. Both conserved end residues are part of each CDR3. Fields, in order: V gene, clone size, J gene, D gene, CDR3 DNA, CDR3 protein. The D gene is left open where the match is weak. Clone size is given for some rows only: seen once, a few or many times, or a class if the clone is expanded.

v_call: TRBV9; clone_size: .; j_call: TRBJ2-4; d_call: .; cdr3_nt: TGTGCCAGCAGCGTAGCCGACATGGGCATTCAGTACTTC; cdr3_aa: CASSVADMGIQYF
v_call: TRBV5-1; clone_size: .; j_call: TRBJ2-3; d_call: .; cdr3_nt: TGCGCCAGCAGCTTGCAGGGTACAGATACGCAGTATTTT; cdr3_aa: CASSLQGTDTQYF
v_call: TRBV6-5; clone_size: .; j_call: TRBJ2-7; d_call: .; cdr3_nt: TGTGCCAGCAGTTACGGACTTACCTACGAGCAGTACTTC; cdr3_aa: CASSYGLTYEQYF
v_call: TRBV25-1; clone_size: .; j_call: TRBJ2-7; d_call: TRBD2; cdr3_nt: TGTGCCAGATCAAGGACTAGCAACGACGAGCAGTACTTC; cdr3_aa: CARSRTSNDEQYF
v_call: TRBV29-1; clone_size: .; j_call: TRBJ2-7; d_call: TRBD2; cdr3_nt: TGCAGCGTTGGGACGACTAGCAGAAACTACGAGCAGTACTTC; cdr3_aa: CSVGTTSRNYEQYF
v_call: TRBV29-1; clone_size: few; j_call: TRBJ1-2; d_call: TRBD1; cdr3_nt: TGCAGCGTTCACAGGGGATTAAGCTATGGCTACACCTTC; cdr3_aa: CSVHRGLSYGYTF
v_call: TRBV5-1; clone_size: few; j_call: TRBJ2-2; d_call: TRBD1; cdr3_nt: TGCGCCAGCAACCCGGGACAGAGCAACACCGGGGAGCTGTTTTTT; cdr3_aa: CASNPGQSNTGELFF
v_call: TRBV20-1; clone_size: .; j_call: TRBJ1-2; d_call: .; cdr3_nt: TGCAGTTCAGACTTCTATGGCTACACCTTC; cdr3_aa: CSSDFYGYTF
v_call: TRBV7-8; clone_size: few; j_call: TRBJ2-1; d_call: TRBD2; cdr3_nt: TGTGCCAGCAGCTTAGGTGGGACTAGCGGGTATGAGCAGTTCTTC; cdr3_aa: CASSLGGTSGYEQFF
v_call: TRBV2; clone_size: few; j_call: TRBJ1-6; d_call: .; cdr3_nt: TGTGCCAGCAGCGAGCATCAGGATTCACCCCTCCACTTT; cdr3_aa: CASSEHQDSPLHF
v_call: TRBV10-2; clone_size: .; j_call: TRBJ2-2; d_call: TRBD1; cdr3_nt: TGCGCCAGCACAAGACAGGGAGAGGTTGGCACCGGGGAGCTGTTTTTT; cdr3_aa: CASTRQGEVGTGELFF
v_call: TRBV2; clone_size: .; j_call: TRBJ2-7; d_call: .; cdr3_nt: TGTGCCAGCACTCCCGGGACAAGGACCTACGAGCAGTACTTC; cdr3_aa: CASTPGTRTYEQYF
v_call: TRBV29-1; clone_size: .; j_call: TRBJ1-5; d_call: .; cdr3_nt: TGCAGCGTAGCGGGGACTAATAGCAATCAGCCCCAGCATTTT; cdr3_aa: CSVAGTNSNQPQHF
v_call: TRBV6-5; clone_size: .; j_call: TRBJ2-1; d_call: TRBD2; cdr3_nt: TGTGCCAGCAGCTCGGGGACTAGCGTTACTGAGCAGTTCTTC; cdr3_aa: CASSSGTSVTEQFF
v_call: TRBV18; clone_size: few; j_call: TRBJ1-1; d_call: .; cdr3_nt: TGTGCCAGCTCACCGAGGACTGGGACTGAAGCTTTCTTT; cdr3_aa: CASSPRTGTEAFF
v_call: TRBV6-6; clone_size: .; j_call: TRBJ1-5; d_call: TRBD1; cdr3_nt: TGTGCCAGCAGCCCGGACAGGGACGATCAGCCCCAGCATTTT; cdr3_aa: CASSPDRDDQPQHF
v_call: TRBV5-5; clone_size: .; j_call: TRBJ1-2; d_call: TRBD1; cdr3_nt: TGTGCCAGCAGCACATCCGGGACAGGGGCCTATGGCTACACCTTC; cdr3_aa: CASSTSGTGAYGYTF
v_call: TRBV5-1; clone_size: .; j_call: TRBJ2-7; d_call: TRBD1; cdr3_nt: TGCGCCAGCAGCTTGGGACAGGGGGCATGGAACGAGCAGTACTTC; cdr3_aa: CASSLGQGAWNEQYF
v_call: TRBV19; clone_size: few; j_call: TRBJ2-5; d_call: TRBD2; cdr3_nt: TGTGCCAGTAGTATCGGGGGGGGCTCCCCAGGAGAGACCCAGTACTTC; cdr3_aa: CASSIGGGSPGETQYF
v_call: TRBV11-2; clone_size: .; j_call: TRBJ2-5; d_call: .; cdr3_nt: TGTGCCAGCAGCTTAGGGCAGTGGCGGATCCAGTACTTC; cdr3_aa: CASSLGQWRIQYF
v_call: TRBV2; clone_size: .; j_call: TRBJ1-5; d_call: .; cdr3_nt: TGTGCCAGCACAGGGGCTCTAGCAAGCAATCAGCCCCAGCATTTT; cdr3_aa: CASTGALASNQPQHF
v_call: TRBV5-1; clone_size: .; j_call: TRBJ2-7; d_call: .; cdr3_nt: TGCGCCAGCAGCTTGTCAAACGAGCAGTACTTC; cdr3_aa: CASSLSNEQYF
v_call: TRBV5-6; clone_size: .; j_call: TRBJ2-7; d_call: TRBD1; cdr3_nt: TGTGCCAGCAGCTTGTTGGCGGCCACCCCGGGACAGGGGCATTACGAGCAGTACTTC; cdr3_aa: CASSLLAATPGQGHYEQYF
v_call: TRBV10-3; clone_size: .; j_call: TRBJ2-1; d_call: .; cdr3_nt: TGTGCCATCAGAGCCGGGGGCAATGAGCAGTTCTTC; cdr3_aa: CAIRAGGNEQFF
v_call: TRBV14; clone_size: .; j_call: TRBJ2-3; d_call: .; cdr3_nt: TGTGCCAGCAGCCAAGATGTGACTACGGCCAATACGCAGTATTTT; cdr3_aa: CASSQDVTTANTQYF
v_call: TRBV7-7; clone_size: .; j_call: TRBJ2-1; d_call: TRBD2; cdr3_nt: TGTGCCAGCAGCTCAACTAGCGGGCCGTACAATGAGCAGTTCTTC; cdr3_aa: CASSSTSGPYNEQFF
v_call: TRBV3-1/TRBV3-2; clone_size: .; j_call: TRBJ1-1; d_call: TRBD1; cdr3_nt: TGTGCCAGCAGCCAAGGAAAGACAGGGACCACTGAAGCTTTCTTT; cdr3_aa: CASSQGKTGTTEAFF
v_call: TRBV3-1/TRBV3-2; clone_size: once; j_call: TRBJ2-1; d_call: .; cdr3_nt: TGTGCCAGCAGCCACCTAGGGGATAATGAGCAGTTCTTC; cdr3_aa: CASSHLGDNEQFF
v_call: TRBV5-1; clone_size: .; j_call: TRBJ1-4; d_call: .; cdr3_nt: TGCGCCAGCAGCCCCCAGGGGTATGGTGGGGAAAAACTGTTTTTT; cdr3_aa: CASSPQGYGGEKLFF
v_call: TRBV19; clone_size: few; j_call: TRBJ1-3; d_call: .; cdr3_nt: TGTGCCAGTAGTCTAAACTCTGGAAACACCATATATTTT; cdr3_aa: CASSLNSGNTIYF
v_call: TRBV3-1/TRBV3-2; clone_size: .; j_call: TRBJ1-4; d_call: .; cdr3_nt: TGTGCCAGCAGCCAAGCAGGTCCTACAACTAATGAAAAACTGTTTTTT; cdr3_aa: CASSQAGPTTNEKLFF
v_call: TRBV18; clone_size: .; j_call: TRBJ1-1; d_call: .; cdr3_nt: TGTGCCAGCTCAGACGACAGCGGGGCGTCTGAAGCTTTCTTT; cdr3_aa: CASSDDSGASEAFF
v_call: TRBV4-1; clone_size: .; j_call: TRBJ1-4; d_call: .; cdr3_nt: TGCGCCAGCAGCCTCCCCGGGACGGGGCTTCCCGGGGAGGCAACTAATGAAAAACTGTTTTTT; cdr3_aa: CASSLPGTGLPGEATNEKLFF
v_call: TRBV18; clone_size: .; j_call: TRBJ1-2; d_call: .; cdr3_nt: TGTGCCAGCTCGCTCGGGACACCTCACCTCAACTATGGCTACACCTTC; cdr3_aa: CASSLGTPHLNYGYTF
v_call: TRBV6-4; clone_size: .; j_call: TRBJ1-3; d_call: .; cdr3_nt: TGTGCCAGCAGTGAAAGTTGGTTGAGTGGAAACACCATATATTTT; cdr3_aa: CASSESWLSGNTIYF
v_call: TRBV21-1; clone_size: .; j_call: TRBJ1-4; d_call: .; cdr3_nt: TGTGCCAGCAGCGGCGGCAGGGGGTCCAATGAAAAACTGTTTTTT; cdr3_aa: CASSGGRGSNEKLFF
v_call: TRBV23-1; clone_size: .; j_call: TRBJ2-3; d_call: TRBD1; cdr3_nt: TGCGCCAGCAGTCAACGGACAGGAGGAGCGTCCTATACGCAGTATTTT; cdr3_aa: CASSQRTGGASYTQYF
v_call: TRBV7-9; clone_size: .; j_call: TRBJ1-3; d_call: .; cdr3_nt: TGTGCCAGCAGCTTAAGGGCAAAAACAGGGTCTGGAAACACCATATATTTT; cdr3_aa: CASSLRAKTGSGNTIYF
v_call: TRBV27; clone_size: .; j_call: TRBJ2-4; d_call: TRBD2; cdr3_nt: TGTGCCAGCCGGGGGGGAGGCAAAAACATTCAGTACTTC; cdr3_aa: CASRGGGKNIQYF
v_call: TRBV4-1; clone_size: .; j_call: TRBJ1-5; d_call: TRBD1; cdr3_nt: TGCGCCAGCAGCCAAGAGCCAGGGGGCGCGGGCAATCAGCCCCAGCATTTT; cdr3_aa: CASSQEPGGAGNQPQHF
v_call: TRBV12-3/TRBV12-4; clone_size: .; j_call: TRBJ1-1; d_call: TRBD1; cdr3_nt: TGTGCCAGCAGCCAGACAGGGGGAGCTTTCTTT; cdr3_aa: CASSQTGGAFF
v_call: TRBV7-3; clone_size: .; j_call: TRBJ2-3; d_call: TRBD2; cdr3_nt: TGTGCCAGCAGCCCCCGGGGGGTTAGCAGAGATACGCAGTATTTT; cdr3_aa: CASSPRGVSRDTQYF
v_call: TRBV27; clone_size: once; j_call: TRBJ2-7; d_call: .; cdr3_nt: TGTGCCAGCAGTCTCAAAACAGGAAGGGGCTCCTACGAGCAGTACTTC; cdr3_aa: CASSLKTGRGSYEQYF
v_call: TRBV5-1; clone_size: .; j_call: TRBJ2-7; d_call: TRBD2; cdr3_nt: TGCGCCAGCAGCTTGAAGGCTAGCGGGAGTCTTGGCGAGCAGTACTTC; cdr3_aa: CASSLKASGSLGEQYF
v_call: TRBV5-4; clone_size: .; j_call: TRBJ2-1; d_call: TRBD1; cdr3_nt: TGTGCCAGCAGCTCGAGGGGGACAGTCAGCAATGAGCAGTTCTTC; cdr3_aa: CASSSRGTVSNEQFF
v_call: TRBV18; clone_size: .; j_call: TRBJ2-3; d_call: TRBD1; cdr3_nt: TGTGCCAGCTCACCCCTCCCTGGGACAGGGGGCACAGATACGCAGTATTTT; cdr3_aa: CASSPLPGTGGTDTQYF
v_call: TRBV6-5; clone_size: once; j_call: TRBJ2-7; d_call: TRBD1; cdr3_nt: TGTGCCAGCAGCGGGACAGAGGGTCGCGGGCAGTACTTC; cdr3_aa: CASSGTEGRGQYF
v_call: TRBV28; clone_size: few; j_call: TRBJ1-5; d_call: TRBD1; cdr3_nt: TGTGCCAGCAGTCCTTTGACAGGGGGCTACAATCAGCCCCAGCATTTT; cdr3_aa: CASSPLTGGYNQPQHF
v_call: TRBV7-2; clone_size: .; j_call: TRBJ2-3; d_call: .; cdr3_nt: TGTGCCAGCAGCTTAGGTTTCAGGGGTAGCACAGATACGCAGTATTTT; cdr3_aa: CASSLGFRGSTDTQYF
v_call: TRBV30; clone_size: many; j_call: TRBJ1-1; d_call: .; cdr3_nt: TGTGCCTGGAGTGTACAGGGATGGACTGAAGCTTTCTTT; cdr3_aa: CAWSVQGWTEAFF
v_call: TRBV18; clone_size: .; j_call: TRBJ1-1; d_call: TRBD1; cdr3_nt: TGTGCCAGCTCACAGGGACAGGGCCTGAACACTGAAGCTTTCTTT; cdr3_aa: CASSQGQGLNTEAFF
v_call: TRBV11-2; clone_size: .; j_call: TRBJ2-7; d_call: .; cdr3_nt: TGTGCCAGCAGCTTAGGTGGCAACTCCTACGAGCAGTACTTC; cdr3_aa: CASSLGGNSYEQYF
v_call: TRBV2; clone_size: .; j_call: TRBJ1-3; d_call: .; cdr3_nt: TGTGCCAGCAGTGAAATAGGGCTAGCGGGCATATATTTT; cdr3_aa: CASSEIGLAGIYF
v_call: TRBV9; clone_size: once; j_call: TRBJ2-3; d_call: TRBD2; cdr3_nt: TGTGCCAGCAAAGAGACTAGCCGGGATGAGGATACGCAGTATTTT; cdr3_aa: CASKETSRDEDTQYF
v_call: TRBV28; clone_size: .; j_call: TRBJ2-2; d_call: .; cdr3_nt: TGTGCCAGCAGTTTCTGGCGGGCTGACGCGAACACCGGGGAGCTGTTTTTT; cdr3_aa: CASSFWRADANTGELFF
v_call: TRBV11-2; clone_size: once; j_call: TRBJ1-4; d_call: .; cdr3_nt: TGTGCCAGCAGCCGCTTCCGGGACACGGCTGAAAAACTGTTTTTT; cdr3_aa: CASSRFRDTAEKLFF
v_call: TRBV7-9; clone_size: .; j_call: TRBJ1-1; d_call: .; cdr3_nt: TGTGCCAGCAGCTTAGTAGGAGTCAGTGAAGCTTTCTTT; cdr3_aa: CASSLVGVSEAFF